This is a list of T cell receptor beta chains from one sample in a study of blood T cells in healthy people across ages. Each CDR3 protein gets one entry after TCRdb re-called the 5' RACE reads with MiXCR. The sample yields more than 1,000,000 distinct CDR3 sequences, approximately 26% seen once. Another study also made use of these data, one on T cells of mothers and their children.

Sequencing was done on a sample of blood. The receptors derive from a girl aged 2 to 9 in good health. CDR3s leave out the opening cysteine and the closing phenylalanine or tryptophan. A D gene is named only where the DNA matches it firmly.

j_gene: TRBJ1-4; d_gene: .; v_gene: TRBV5-1; CDR3aa: ASSLGTLGGNEKLF
j_gene: TRBJ1-2; d_gene: .; v_gene: TRBV6-5; CDR3aa: ASSWGDGGYT
j_gene: TRBJ2-1; d_gene: .; v_gene: TRBV20-1; CDR3aa: SARDRGIINEQF
j_gene: TRBJ2-4; d_gene: .; v_gene: TRBV10-3; CDR3aa: AISGTPLTQTLGADIQY
j_gene: .; d_gene: .; v_gene: TRBV5-5; CDR3aa: ASSLMRDVRTNEQF
j_gene: TRBJ1-2; d_gene: .; v_gene: TRBV7-2; CDR3aa: ASSFIRREDGYT
j_gene: TRBJ2-1; d_gene: TRBD2; v_gene: TRBV7-2; CDR3aa: ASSLIAGTVYNEQF
j_gene: TRBJ1-5; d_gene: .; v_gene: TRBV4-1; CDR3aa: ASSHEDLQGGNSNQPQH
j_gene: TRBJ1-6; d_gene: TRBD1; v_gene: TRBV15; CDR3aa: ATSRGQGFRSPLH
j_gene: TRBJ2-1; d_gene: .; v_gene: TRBV12-3/TRBV12-4; CDR3aa: ASSAPRSSYNEQF
j_gene: TRBJ2-3; d_gene: .; v_gene: TRBV28; CDR3aa: ASSRDRPGDTQY
j_gene: TRBJ1-2; d_gene: .; v_gene: TRBV5-5; CDR3aa: ASSLLPQATGY
j_gene: TRBJ2-3; d_gene: TRBD2; v_gene: TRBV7-6; CDR3aa: ASSLSGGGGTDTQY
j_gene: TRBJ1-3; d_gene: .; v_gene: TRBV7-7; CDR3aa: ASSISPGNTIY
j_gene: TRBJ2-3; d_gene: .; v_gene: TRBV6-2/TRBV6-3; CDR3aa: ASVRDSTDTQY
j_gene: TRBJ2-3; d_gene: .; v_gene: TRBV7-2; CDR3aa: ASSLEGRIFTDTQY
j_gene: TRBJ2-7; d_gene: .; v_gene: TRBV5-1; CDR3aa: ASSLLGAAGFSDEQY
j_gene: TRBJ2-7; d_gene: TRBD2; v_gene: TRBV20-1; CDR3aa: SARDTSEWAYEQY
j_gene: .; d_gene: .; v_gene: TRBV11-2; CDR3aa: ASSFIDYEQY
j_gene: TRBJ2-7; d_gene: TRBD2; v_gene: TRBV6-1; CDR3aa: ASSSILAGGTYEQY
j_gene: .; d_gene: .; v_gene: TRBV11-2; CDR3aa: ASSLSNPYEQY
j_gene: TRBJ2-2; d_gene: .; v_gene: TRBV29-1; CDR3aa: SVEWGPHTGELF
j_gene: TRBJ2-1; d_gene: .; v_gene: TRBV4-1; CDR3aa: ASSQGSGLSYNEQF
j_gene: TRBJ2-1; d_gene: .; v_gene: TRBV7-2; CDR3aa: ASSVSGPAYNEQF
j_gene: TRBJ2-7; d_gene: .; v_gene: TRBV29-1; CDR3aa: SVEDLAEQY
j_gene: TRBJ2-5; d_gene: TRBD1; v_gene: TRBV28; CDR3aa: ASSETGRQETQY
j_gene: TRBJ2-1; d_gene: .; v_gene: TRBV10-3; CDR3aa: AISVIKSSGYNEQF
j_gene: TRBJ2-5; d_gene: TRBD1; v_gene: TRBV10-3; CDR3aa: AIRPDRDRRETQY
j_gene: TRBJ1-1; d_gene: .; v_gene: TRBV12-3/TRBV12-4; CDR3aa: ASSFGRIEAF
j_gene: .; d_gene: TRBD2; v_gene: TRBV2; CDR3aa: AIETSGKFEQY
j_gene: TRBJ2-1; d_gene: .; v_gene: TRBV6-2/TRBV6-3; CDR3aa: ASSSGASSYNEQF
j_gene: TRBJ1-2; d_gene: .; v_gene: TRBV6-5; CDR3aa: ASSYMALEGERYYGYT
j_gene: TRBJ2-7; d_gene: TRBD1; v_gene: TRBV12-3/TRBV12-4; CDR3aa: ASTRDSNSDEQY
j_gene: TRBJ2-1; d_gene: .; v_gene: TRBV4-1; CDR3aa: ASSLTPAGTATDEQF
j_gene: TRBJ2-1; d_gene: TRBD2; v_gene: TRBV4-2; CDR3aa: ASSHPTTSGDGSSSYNEQF
j_gene: .; d_gene: .; v_gene: TRBV7-9; CDR3aa: ASSQRSNEQF
j_gene: TRBJ2-5; d_gene: .; v_gene: TRBV12-3/TRBV12-4; CDR3aa: ASSLVGSAEETQY
j_gene: TRBJ1-1; d_gene: .; v_gene: TRBV3-1; CDR3aa: ASSQVGGEGSAF
j_gene: TRBJ2-1; d_gene: .; v_gene: TRBV7-9; CDR3aa: ASMLGSYNEQF
j_gene: TRBJ1-2; d_gene: TRBD1; v_gene: TRBV6-5; CDR3aa: ASSYYLTGSVLNYGYT
j_gene: TRBJ1-1; d_gene: .; v_gene: TRBV5-1; CDR3aa: ASSLAEDEAS
j_gene: TRBJ2-7; d_gene: .; v_gene: TRBV7-2; CDR3aa: ASSSTASYEQY
j_gene: TRBJ2-1; d_gene: .; v_gene: TRBV7-9; CDR3aa: ASSATNTYNEQF
j_gene: TRBJ1-5; d_gene: TRBD1; v_gene: TRBV5-6; CDR3aa: ASSSDRGDNQPQH
j_gene: TRBJ2-1; d_gene: .; v_gene: TRBV7-2; CDR3aa: ASSLGSATPGEQF
j_gene: TRBJ2-5; d_gene: .; v_gene: TRBV13; CDR3aa: ASSNQVSGQEAQY
j_gene: .; d_gene: .; v_gene: TRBV28; CDR3aa: ASSLTFTYEQY
j_gene: TRBJ2-1; d_gene: .; v_gene: TRBV7-7; CDR3aa: ASSPLTNSYNEQF
j_gene: TRBJ2-7; d_gene: .; v_gene: TRBV4-1; CDR3aa: ASSQGPYATYEQY